Below, one TCR beta chain is given with its context. This clone's antigen is unknown. The record has no base qualities; no much larger clone is one base away. In the prospective study, participants were roughly 18 to 95 years old, resided in approximately 25 geographic areas of the United States, and were enrolled through a virtual design. In the prospective study, cohorts were assigned on the basis of participant-reported clinical history obtained from a screening survey and a study questionnaire. Each participant in the prospective study had whole blood, serum and a nasopharyngeal or oropharyngeal swab collected by mobile phlebotomists. Additional blood draws and questionnaires over a 2-month period could optionally be provided by prospective study participants. Before DNA extraction, blood samples from the prospective study were shipped at room temperature or frozen. This record belongs to a study of blood T cell repertoires in COVID-19 (dated by TCRdb to about 2020). Regarding the complete study: ImmuneRACE Cohort 3 recovered participants were defined by two consecutive negative NP/OP PCR tests, healthcare professional clearance, or symptom resolution. The collaborator samples originated in the United States, Italy and Spain and spanned the acute and convalescent phases of COVID-19. The prospective study material was composed of cDNA or gDNA derived from T cells, B-cell-depleted T cells, or PBMCs. Subjects who had been exposed to COVID-19, were actively infected with it, or had recovered from it provided the deeply sampled blood TCRbeta repertoires that made up the dataset. The repertoires were made available in a free public database intended to serve as a resource for research on the immune response to SARS-CoV-2. The samples were drawn from the first 160 participants of the ongoing ImmuneRACE study and from roughly 1,300 subjects provided by 6 global collaborators. The sample metadata nearly always contained a de-identified subject ID, COVID-19 status, age in years and sex. HLA class I and class II types, where available, came from metadata supplied by the sample provider rather than from assay-based typing. What the authors observed across the whole study: The amount of clinical and demographic metadata varied by source and participant and was provided uncurated.

V has 3 bases trimmed and J has 1 base trimmed; junction bases matching no gene number 4. The germline V gene (reference sequence) yields MNHEY for CDR1 and SMNVEV for CDR2. Counted from cysteine to phenylalanine, this CDR3 has 15 amino acids. Just the 45-base CDR3 DNA is kept, in frame starting at base 1. TCRbeta CDR3 regions were amplified from genomic DNA by means of the immunoSEQ Assay, a bias-controlled multiplex PCR. In the source study's methods: The number of nucleated cells in each sample was estimated from the amplification of reference gene primers within the assay. To quantify the absolute abundance of each unique TCRbeta CDR3 rearrangement, sequence reads were collapsed and filtered. Productive Simpson clonality was computed per sample as the square root of Simpson's diversity index over productive rearrangements. In its TCRdb copy, this immuneACCESS table keeps in-frame sequences only and misses some clones. Where compared with another copy, unresolved V genes explain less than half of these, and the others have no known cause. V and J calls and clone size are copied from that table; D and trimming were computed from the DNA. The sample yields about 400,000 clones; approximately 87% were counted once. The ten biggest clones cover around 2% of the sample.

Recombination connected TRBV27 to TRBJ2-7, with 9 middle bases fitting TRBD2. The receptor comes from a middle-aged man in a cohort exposed to, infected with or recovered from COVID-19 (not recorded which). The sample was PBMCs or T cells enriched from blood (not recorded which). The nucleotide sequence is TGTGCCAGCAGTTTCGCTAGCGGGATTTCCTACGAGCAGTACTTC. Translated, it reads CASSFASGISYEQYF.